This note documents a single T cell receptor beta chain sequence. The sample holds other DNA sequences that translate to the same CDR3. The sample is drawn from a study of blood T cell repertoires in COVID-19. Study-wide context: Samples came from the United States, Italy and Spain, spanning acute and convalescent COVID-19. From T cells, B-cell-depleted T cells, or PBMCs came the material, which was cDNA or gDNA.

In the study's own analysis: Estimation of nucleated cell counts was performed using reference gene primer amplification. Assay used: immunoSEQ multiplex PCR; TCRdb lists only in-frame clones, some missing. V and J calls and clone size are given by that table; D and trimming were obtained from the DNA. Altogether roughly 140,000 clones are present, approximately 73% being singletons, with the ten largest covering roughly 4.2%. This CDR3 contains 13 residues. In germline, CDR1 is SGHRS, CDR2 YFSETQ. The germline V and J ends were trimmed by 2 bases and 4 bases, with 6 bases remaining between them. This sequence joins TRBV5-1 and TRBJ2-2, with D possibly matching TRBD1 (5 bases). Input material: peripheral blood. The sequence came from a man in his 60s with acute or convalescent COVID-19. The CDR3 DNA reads TGCGCCAGCAGCTTAGACAGCACCGGGGAGCTGTTTTTT. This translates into CASSLDSTGELFF.